This is a list of T cell receptor beta chains from one sample in a study of cytomegalovirus exposure and HLA in healthy donors. TCRdb's table, derived via immunoSEQ multiplex PCR, lists solely in-frame clones and lacks some. Counted here are over 110,000 clones, 84% occurring once; the ten biggest clones make up around 1.4%. Sequencing was performed on PBMCs. The receptors come from a woman aged 30 to 39 in good health and CMV-seronegative. The CDR3 runs from the conserved cysteine through the conserved F or W. The D gene is left open where the match is weak. A row's size may be missing; if present it is once, few, many or a size class.

clone size,D gene,V gene,J gene,CDR3 DNA,CDR3 protein
NA,NA,TRBV5-6,TRBJ2-1,TGTGCCAGCAGCTTCCTGACAGGGAGGCTTTACAATGAGCAGTTCTTC,CASSFLTGRLYNEQFF
NA,TRBD1,TRBV2,TRBJ1-2,TGTGCCAGCAGCCGGGACAGAGAGACATATGGCTACACCTTC,CASSRDRETYGYTF
NA,NA,TRBV9,TRBJ1-4,TGTGCCAGCAGCGTAGCTCCTGGGAGTAATGAAAAACTGTTTTTT,CASSVAPGSNEKLFF
NA,TRBD1,TRBV27,TRBJ1-2,TGTGCCAGCAGGACCCCCGGGACAGGGTATGGCTACACCTTC,CASRTPGTGYGYTF
NA,TRBD1,TRBV6-1,TRBJ2-3,TGTGCCAGCAGTCCACGGGACAGGACCACAGATACGCAGTATTTT,CASSPRDRTTDTQYF
NA,NA,TRBV7-2,TRBJ2-7,TGTGCCAGCAGCTTTTCCAGAGGAGGGGGCAATTACGAGCAGTACTTC,CASSFSRGGGNYEQYF
NA,TRBD1,TRBV13,TRBJ2-7,TGTGCCAGCAGCGGGACAGGGGAGTTGAACGAGCAGTACTTC,CASSGTGELNEQYF
NA,NA,TRBV7-6,TRBJ2-5,TGTGCCAGCAGCCGGTGGAGTGGAGAGACCCAGTACTTC,CASSRWSGETQYF
NA,TRBD2,TRBV5-1,TRBJ2-1,TGCGCCAGCAGCTCGGGGGGACTTTACAATGAGCAGTTCTTC,CASSSGGLYNEQFF
NA,NA,TRBV6-5,TRBJ2-2,TGTGCCAGCAGTTACCGTCCCGAGGCTTCCGGGGAGCTGTTTTTT,CASSYRPEASGELFF
NA,TRBD1,TRBV19,TRBJ2-3,TGTGCCAGTGCGGACAGGGTGGCAGATACGCAGTATTTT,CASADRVADTQYF
NA,NA,TRBV5-6,TRBJ1-1,TGTGCCAGCAGCACTCAGGGCATTGGGACTGAAGCTTTCTTT,CASSTQGIGTEAFF
NA,NA,TRBV2,TRBJ2-7,TGTGCCAGCAGTGAAGCCGACAGTGAGCAGTACTTC,CASSEADSEQYF
NA,TRBD2,TRBV4-1,TRBJ2-1,TGCGCCAGCAGCCAAGTTGGCGGGGGGCCATGGGATGAGCAGTTCTTC,CASSQVGGGPWDEQFF
NA,NA,TRBV5-4,TRBJ2-7,TGTGCCAGCTCCTTGGGGACAACCGATGCGAAGGAGCAGTACTTC,CASSLGTTDAKEQYF
NA,NA,TRBV2,TRBJ1-5,TGTGCCAGCAGGACGACACCTTATGCACCTCAGCCCCAGCATTTT,CASRTTPYAPQPQHF
NA,NA,TRBV7-9,TRBJ2-7,TGTGCCAGCAGCTTATATGCGACTGAGTACGAGCAGTACTTC,CASSLYATEYEQYF
once,NA,TRBV29-1,TRBJ2-5,TGCAGCGCCATCAGGGGTGGCACAAAAGAGACCCAGTACTTC,CSAIRGGTKETQYF
NA,NA,TRBV4-1,TRBJ1-6,TGCGCCAGCAGCCAAGAAGCCGGGTGGGTGAATTCACCCCTCCACTTT,CASSQEAGWVNSPLHF
NA,TRBD2,TRBV5-4,TRBJ2-7,TGTGCCAGCAGCTTGTCACTAGCGACCTACGAGCAGTACTTC,CASSLSLATYEQYF
NA,NA,TRBV29-1,TRBJ2-3,TGCAGCGTTGAGAGTCAGACTATAAGCACAGATACGCAGTATTTT,CSVESQTISTDTQYF
NA,TRBD1,TRBV6-1,TRBJ2-7,TGTGCCAGCTGGGCTGGGACAGGGGTTCACGAGCAGTACTTC,CASWAGTGVHEQYF
few,NA,TRBV19,TRBJ1-1,TGTGCCAGTAGTTCAAAAGACCAGGCTGAAGCTTTCTTT,CASSSKDQAEAFF
NA,NA,TRBV4-2,TRBJ2-6,TGTGCCAGCAGCCAACAACAGGTGGCTGGGGCCAACGTCCTGACTTTC,CASSQQQVAGANVLTF
NA,NA,TRBV5-1,TRBJ1-3,TGCGCCAGCAGCTTGGCTACGGGCGGGCCAAACACCATATATTTT,CASSLATGGPNTIYF
NA,TRBD1,TRBV11-3,TRBJ2-2,TGTGCCAGCGGCGACAGGGGGCTCGTCACCGGGGAGCTGTTTTTT,CASGDRGLVTGELFF
NA,TRBD1,TRBV18,TRBJ2-1,TGTGCCAGCTCACCCCCCTTCCGACAGGGTTCCCACAATGAGCAGTTCTTC,CASSPPFRQGSHNEQFF
NA,TRBD1,TRBV4-1,TRBJ2-2,TGCGCCAGCAGCCGTGTCCTTCAGGGGGCGAACACCGGGGAGCTGTTTTTT,CASSRVLQGANTGELFF
NA,NA,TRBV5-6,TRBJ1-1,TGTGCCAGCAGTCGTCGGACAGAAAGAAACACTGAAGCTTTCTTT,CASSRRTERNTEAFF
NA,TRBD1,TRBV7-3,TRBJ1-2,TGTGCCAGCGGGGACGGGACAGGGGTTAACTATGGCTACACCTTC,CASGDGTGVNYGYTF
once,NA,TRBV28,TRBJ2-1,TGTGCCACCAAAACAGGGATCTCCTACAATGAGCAGTTCTTC,CATKTGISYNEQFF
few,NA,TRBV2,TRBJ1-5,TGTGCCAGCAGTCCGCAGGGTAGGGGTCAGCCCCAGCATTTT,CASSPQGRGQPQHF
once,TRBD1,TRBV7-7,TRBJ2-2,TGTGCCAGCAGCCCGCGTTGGACAGGGTTGGCCGGGGAGCTGTTTTTT,CASSPRWTGLAGELFF
NA,TRBD1,TRBV28,TRBJ1-1,TGTGCCAGCAGTTTAGCCAGGGGGCAGACTGAAGCTTTCTTT,CASSLARGQTEAFF
NA,NA,TRBV7-8,TRBJ1-5,TGTGCCAGCAGCTCCACGGACAGTAGCAATCAGCCCCAGCATTTT,CASSSTDSSNQPQHF
NA,TRBD1,TRBV2,TRBJ1-6,TGTGCCAGCAGCGGGGACAGGGGAAGCTCACCCCTCCACTTT,CASSGDRGSSPLHF
NA,NA,TRBV29-1,TRBJ2-2,TGCGGGGGGGGCAGGGGGCAGGTGGAGCTGTTTTTT,CGGGRGQVELFF
once,NA,TRBV29-1,TRBJ1-1,TGCAGCGTTGATAAGAACACTGAAGCTTTCTTT,CSVDKNTEAFF
few,TRBD2,TRBV7-2,TRBJ2-2,TGTGCCAGCAGCCGGACTAGCGGGGGGTACGTGGGCACCGGGGAGCTGTTTTTT,CASSRTSGGYVGTGELFF
NA,TRBD1,TRBV6-5,TRBJ2-7,TGTGCCAGCAGTTACTCGGGCAGGGGGATCTCCTACGAGCAGTACTTC,CASSYSGRGISYEQYF
once,NA,TRBV21-1,TRBJ2-1,TGTGCCAGCAGCTTCAACAGGTACCCCACCTACCACAATGAGCAGTTCTTC,CASSFNRYPTYHNEQFF
NA,TRBD1,TRBV7-8,TRBJ1-5,TGTGCCAGCAGCTTGGAGACAGGGTATCAGCCCCAGCATTTT,CASSLETGYQPQHF
NA,NA,TRBV19,TRBJ2-5,TGTGCCAGTAGTGGTACTTACCGGGAGACCCAGTACTTC,CASSGTYRETQYF
NA,TRBD1,TRBV5-1,TRBJ1-1,TGCGCCAGCAGACCCAGGACAGGTGTTGATGAAGCTTTCTTT,CASRPRTGVDEAFF
NA,TRBD1,TRBV7-9,TRBJ1-2,TGTGCCAGCAGCTTGGGACAGGGGGATTCTAACTATGGCTACACCTTC,CASSLGQGDSNYGYTF
NA,TRBD2,TRBV9,TRBJ2-7,TGTGCCAGCAGCCGGACTAGCGGGGCTAATTACTACGAGCAGTACTTC,CASSRTSGANYYEQYF
NA,NA,TRBV2,TRBJ1-1,TGTGCCAGCAGTGGGCACACTGAAGCTTTCTTT,CASSGHTEAFF
NA,TRBD2,TRBV18,TRBJ2-5,TGTGCCAGCTCACCACCAGGGACTAGCGGTAGAGCCCAGTACTTC,CASSPPGTSGRAQYF
NA,TRBD2,TRBV5-6,TRBJ2-7,TGTGCCAGCAGCTTGGCTAGCGGGTTCAACTACGAGCAGTACTTC,CASSLASGFNYEQYF
NA,TRBD1,TRBV7-2,TRBJ1-2,TGTGCCAGCGAGCAGGGGGCTGGCTATGGCTACACCTTC,CASEQGAGYGYTF
NA,TRBD1,TRBV7-6,TRBJ1-4,TGTGCCAGCAGCTCCAGATACAGGGGAACTAATGAAAAACTGTTTTTT,CASSSRYRGTNEKLFF
few,NA,TRBV27,TRBJ1-5,TGTGCCAGCAGTCCTTGGGCCTCCGGTCAGCCCCAGCATTTT,CASSPWASGQPQHF
NA,NA,TRBV9,TRBJ2-2,TGTGCCAGCAGCGCTACGGCAGGGAACACCGGGGAGCTGTTTTTT,CASSATAGNTGELFF
NA,NA,TRBV4-1,TRBJ1-3,TGCGCCAGCAGCCAGGACACTGGAAACACCATATATTTT,CASSQDTGNTIYF
NA,NA,TRBV6-1,TRBJ2-1,TGTGCCAGCAGTGCCTCTAACTACAATGAGCAGTTCTTC,CASSASNYNEQFF
NA,TRBD1,TRBV27,TRBJ1-3,TGTGCCAGCAGTCGAACGACAGGGACGGGAAACACCATATATTTT,CASSRTTGTGNTIYF
NA,TRBD2,TRBV5-8,TRBJ2-3,TGTGCCAGCAGCTTGGTAGCGGGGGCAGATACGCAGTATTTT,CASSLVAGADTQYF
NA,NA,TRBV11-2,TRBJ1-1,TGTGCCAGCAGCTTAGACCTACAGGGAGAAGCTTTCTTT,CASSLDLQGEAFF
NA,TRBD2,TRBV9,TRBJ2-3,TGTGCCAGCAGCCCTAGCGGGGGGCCAGGAGATACGCAGTATTTT,CASSPSGGPGDTQYF
NA,TRBD1,TRBV5-4,TRBJ2-7,TGTGCCAGCAGCTTGCCGGGACAGGGGGCCTACGAGCAGTACTTC,CASSLPGQGAYEQYF